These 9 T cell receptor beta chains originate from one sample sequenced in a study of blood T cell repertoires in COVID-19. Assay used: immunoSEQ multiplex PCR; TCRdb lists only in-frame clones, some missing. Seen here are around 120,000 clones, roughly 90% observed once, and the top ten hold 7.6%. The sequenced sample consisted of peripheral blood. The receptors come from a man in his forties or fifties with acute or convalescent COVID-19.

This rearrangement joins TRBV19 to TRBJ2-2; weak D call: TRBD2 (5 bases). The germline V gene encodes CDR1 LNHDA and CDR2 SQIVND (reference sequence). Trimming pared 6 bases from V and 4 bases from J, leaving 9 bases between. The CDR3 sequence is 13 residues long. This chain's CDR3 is CASSGLSTGELFF. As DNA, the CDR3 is TGTGCCAGTAGCGGACTTTCCACCGGGGAGCTGTTTTTT.

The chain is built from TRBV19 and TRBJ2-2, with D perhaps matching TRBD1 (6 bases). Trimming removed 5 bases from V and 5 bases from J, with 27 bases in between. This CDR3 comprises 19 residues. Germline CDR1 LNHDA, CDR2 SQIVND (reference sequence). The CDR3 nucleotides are TGTGCCAGTAGTGACCCGGGACAACCGGGACCTATCGGTACCGGGGAGCTGTTTTTT. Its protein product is CASSDPGQPGPIGTGELFF.

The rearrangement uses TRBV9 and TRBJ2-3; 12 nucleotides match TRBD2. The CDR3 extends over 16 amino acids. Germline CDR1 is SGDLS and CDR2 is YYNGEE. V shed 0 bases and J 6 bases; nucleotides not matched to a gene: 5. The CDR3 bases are TGTGCCAGCAGCGTAGGGACTAGCGGGAACCGGGATACGCAGTATTTT. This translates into CASSVGTSGNRDTQYF.

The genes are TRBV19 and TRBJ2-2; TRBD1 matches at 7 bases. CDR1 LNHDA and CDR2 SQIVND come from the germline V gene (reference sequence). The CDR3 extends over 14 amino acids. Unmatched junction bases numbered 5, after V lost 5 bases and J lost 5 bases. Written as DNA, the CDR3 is TGTGCCAGTAGTCTACAGGGGAGAACCGGGGAGCTGTTTTTT. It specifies CASSLQGRTGELFF.

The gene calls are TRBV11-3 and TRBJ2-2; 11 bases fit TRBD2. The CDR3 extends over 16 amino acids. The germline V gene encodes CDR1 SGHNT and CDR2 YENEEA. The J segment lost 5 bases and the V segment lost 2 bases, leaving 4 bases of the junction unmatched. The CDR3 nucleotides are TGTGCCAGCAGCTTAAGGCTAGCGGGAGGTACCGGGGAGCTGTTTTTT. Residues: CASSLRLAGGTGELFF.

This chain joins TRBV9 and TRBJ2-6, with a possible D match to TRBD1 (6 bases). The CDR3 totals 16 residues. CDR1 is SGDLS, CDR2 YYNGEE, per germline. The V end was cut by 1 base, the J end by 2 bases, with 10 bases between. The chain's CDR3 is CASSVSGTTGANVLTF. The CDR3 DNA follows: TGTGCCAGCAGCGTATCAGGGACAACTGGGGCCAACGTCCTGACTTTC. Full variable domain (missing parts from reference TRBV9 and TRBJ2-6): DSGVTQTPKHLITATGQRVTLRCSPRSGDLSVYWYQQSLDQGLQFLIQYYNGEERAKGNILERFSAQQFPDLHSELNLSSLELGDSALYFCASSVSGTTGANVLTFGAGSRLTVL.

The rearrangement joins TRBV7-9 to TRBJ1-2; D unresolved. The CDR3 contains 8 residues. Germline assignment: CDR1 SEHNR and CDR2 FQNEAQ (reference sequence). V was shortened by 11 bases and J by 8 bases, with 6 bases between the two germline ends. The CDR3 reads CAPGGYTF. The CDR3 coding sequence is TGTGCCCCCGGGGGCTACACCTTC.

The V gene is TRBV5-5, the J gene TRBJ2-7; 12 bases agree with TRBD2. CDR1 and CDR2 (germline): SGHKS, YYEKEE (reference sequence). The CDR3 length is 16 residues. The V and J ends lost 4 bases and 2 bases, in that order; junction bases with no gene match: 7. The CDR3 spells CASSLGLAGTTYEQYF. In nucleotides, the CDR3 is TGTGCCAGCAGCCTGGGACTAGCGGGTACAACCTACGAGCAGTACTTC.

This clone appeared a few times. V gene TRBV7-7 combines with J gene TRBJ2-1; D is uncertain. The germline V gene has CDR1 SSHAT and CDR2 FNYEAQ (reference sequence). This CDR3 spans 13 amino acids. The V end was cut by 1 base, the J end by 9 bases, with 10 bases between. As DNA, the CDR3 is TGTGCCAGCAGCTTAGAGACAAGTAGTGAGCAGTTCTTC. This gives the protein CASSLETSSEQFF.